This T cell receptor beta chain is drawn from a study of HIV-infected children after antiretroviral therapy interruption. V was pared by 6 bases and J by 1 base, with 8 bases of the junction left unmatched. Per germline, CDR1 SGHVS and CDR2 FQNEAQ. The CDR3 extends over 15 amino acids. Treatment: PENTA 11 planned treatment interruption arm or continuous ART arm. A 3' RACE protocol on RNA, with unique molecular identifiers, produced the TCR library. In TCRdb, the 3' RACE reads were re-called with MiXCR into one record per CDR3 protein. Of about 83,000 distinct CDR3 sequences listed, around 6.9% are singletons. This clonotype was recorded at least ten times.

The TCR comes from a pool of human donors with HIV. The rearrangement links TRBV7-8 to TRBJ2-5; 7 bases are a match to TRBD1. The sample in question was CD45RA+ CD4+ T cells from PBMCs, pooled from several time points, obtained from a donor given antiretroviral therapy, either interrupted or continuous. This sample's subset: naive CD4+ CD45RA+ CD45RO- T cells. Here the CDR3 reads CASRANRDSQETQYF. The CDR3 nucleotides read TGTGCCAGCAGAGCCAACCGGGACAGCCAAGAGACCCAGTACTTC.